These 28 T cell receptor beta chains were sequenced from one sample in a study of neurological immune-mediated disorders. TCRdb reanalysed the 5' RACE reads using MiXCR and keeps one entry per CDR3 protein. The table lists more than 75,000 distinct CDR3 sequences, 4% to 6% of them singletons. Sequenced input: PBMCs. These receptors were taken from a young woman with multiple sclerosis.

This clonotype was detected ten times or more. This chain joins TRBV18 and TRBJ1-4, with D perhaps matching TRBD1 (5 bases). The V gene lost 1 base and the J gene lost 3 bases, with 9 bases spanning the gap. Germline V gene sequence: CDR1 KGHSH, CDR2 LQKENI. This CDR3 is 15 amino acids long. CDR3 protein: CASSPQGAANEKLFF. The DNA of the CDR3 is TGTGCCAGCTCACCACAAGGGGCGGCTAATGAAAAACTGTTTTTT.

In this sample, this clonotype turned up a few times. The CDR3 region has the DNA TGTGCCAGCAGTGGGTCCAGGGAGGAGACCCAGTACTTC. Protein sequence: CASSGSREETQYF. The chain links TRBV6-1 to TRBJ2-5, with D perhaps assigned TRBD1 or TRBD2 (5 bases each). Trimming shortened V by 4 bases and J by 5 bases, and 11 bases separated the two germline ends. The CDR3 sequence is 13 residues long. Germline assignment: CDR1 MNHNS and CDR2 SASEGT.

This clonotype has a count of ten or more. The chain combines TRBV6-6 with TRBJ2-5, with D possibly being TRBD2 (5 bases). Trimming pared 8 bases from V and 2 bases from J, leaving 12 bases between. The CDR3 totals 13 residues. CDR1 MNHNY and CDR2 SVGAGI come from the germline V gene (reference sequence). This chain's CDR3 is CASLPGMQETQYF. Written as DNA, the CDR3 is TGTGCCAGCCTCCCCGGGATGCAAGAGACCCAGTACTTC.

In this sample, this clonotype turned up many times. The genes are TRBV6-1 and TRBJ2-2, with 10 bases aligning to TRBD2. CDR3 length equals 16 residues. Germline loops: CDR1 MNHNS, CDR2 SASEGT. V trimming: 4 bases; J trimming: 1 base; junction bases outside the gene matches: 3. The CDR3 sequence: CASSVLAGMNTGELFF. The CDR3 region has the DNA TGTGCCAGCAGTGTACTAGCGGGAATGAACACCGGGGAGCTGTTTTTT.

This clonotype has only a few counts. The junction departs from the called germline gene at one end, perhaps through a read error. The chain combines TRBV20-1 with TRBJ1-5; D ambiguous. From germline, CDR1 is DFQATT and CDR2 SNEGSKA (reference sequence). This CDR3 has 14 residues. CDR3 nucleotide sequence: TGCAGTGCTAGATTGGGGTATGGCAATAAGACCCAGAATTTT. It yields the protein CSARLGYGNKTQNF.

The table lists this clonotype with many counts. The genes are TRBV4-2 and TRBJ2-6; a weak D match, TRBD1 (6 bases). Trimming stripped 0 bases from V and 1 base from J, with 7 bases between. CDR1 and CDR2 from the germline V gene are LGHNA and YNFKEQ. This CDR3 has 16 amino acids. CDR3 protein: CASSQDQGSGANVLTF. DNA for the CDR3: TGTGCCAGCAGCCAAGATCAGGGGTCTGGGGCCAACGTCCTGACTTTC.

This clonotype was detected many times. The chain has TRBV20-1 and TRBJ2-3; D not certain. Germline V gene data show CDR1 as DFQATT and CDR2 as SNEGSKA (reference sequence). This CDR3 has 14 residues. V was trimmed by 0 bases and J by 1 base, leaving 8 bases between them. CDR3 DNA sequence: TGCAGTGCTAGAGATCCCCATCGCACAGATACGCAGTATTTT. Translating gives CSARDPHRTDTQYF.

This clonotype was detected many times. The rearrangement uses TRBV21-1 and TRBJ2-1. TRBV21-1 is a pseudogene locus. The CDR3 is made up of 16 amino acids. CDR3 sequence: CASSKALEWVGNEQFF. CDR3 bases: TGTGCCAGCAGCAAAGCGCTTGAGTGGGTAGGCAATGAGCAGTTCTTC.

This clonotype was counted ten times or more. V gene TRBV11-2 combines with J gene TRBJ2-1; D is perhaps TRBD2 (6 bases). The CDR3 contains 16 residues. Germline-derived CDR1 and CDR2 are SGHAT and FQNNGV. The V end lost 3 bases, the J end lost 5 bases, and 17 bases lay between the germline ends. The CDR3 loop reads CASSFRERESNNEQFF. CDR3 coding DNA: TGTGCCAGCAGCTTTCGCGAACGGGAGAGTAACAATGAGCAGTTCTTC.

This clonotype was detected many times. This chain links TRBV5-1 with TRBJ1-1; 7 positions agree with TRBD1. Looked up from germline, CDR1 is SGHRS and CDR2 is YFSETQ. Trimming cost V 4 bases and J 0 bases; bases outside gene matches: 6. The CDR3 is 15 residues long. CDR3 region: CASSPGQKMNTEAFF. CDR3 coding DNA: TGCGCCAGCAGCCCGGGACAGAAAATGAACACTGAAGCTTTCTTT.

Many counts were recorded for this clonotype. The chain is built from TRBV5-1 and TRBJ2-4; a weak D match, TRBD2 (6 bases). Germline V gene sequence: CDR1 SGHRS, CDR2 YFSETQ. CDR3 length: 16 residues. V lost 2 bases and J lost 4, with 16 bases in between. The DNA of the CDR3 is TGCGCCAGCAGCTTTAACCGGGGAGGCAGAAAAAACATTCAGTACTTC. As protein: CASSFNRGGRKNIQYF. Based on the CDR3 plus reference TRBV5-1 and TRBJ2-4, the full variable domain is KAGVTQTPRYLIKTRGQQVTLSCSPISGHRSVSWYQQTPGQGLQFLFEYFSETQRNKGNFPGRFSGRQFSNSRSEMNVSTLELGDSALYLCASSFNRGGRKNIQYFGAGTRLSVL.

This clonotype has only a few counts. This chain connects TRBV7-2 to TRBJ2-7; TRBD1 agrees at 8 bases. CDR3 length: 15 amino acids. Germline V gene data show CDR1 as SGHTA and CDR2 as FQGNSA. The trim removed 3 bases at V and 2 bases at J, leaving 6 bases unmatched. The CDR3 DNA reads TGTGCCAGCAGCTTGTGGGGACAGGCGACCTACGAGCAGTACTTC. Encoded protein: CASSLWGQATYEQYF.

This clonotype was observed a few times. The rearrangement uses TRBV20-1 and TRBJ1-2; D not resolved. V gave up 7 bases and J gave up 5 bases, with 11 bases separating them. CDR3 length: 11 residues. The germline gives CDR1 DFQATT, CDR2 SNEGSKA (reference sequence). The DNA of the CDR3 is TGCAGTGTAAGAGCCGCTTATGGCTACACCTTC. Translation gives CSVRAAYGYTF.

The table lists this clonotype with many counts. This chain links TRBV12-3 or TRBV12-4 with TRBJ1-2, with D hard to call. The CDR3 covers 14 residues. V was cut by 5 bases and J by 4 bases, with 14 bases left in between. The CDR3 here is CASSPPPGSYGYTF. The CDR3 coding sequence is TGTGCCAGCAGTCCACCCCCTGGGAGCTATGGCTACACCTTC.

There are many counts of this clonotype. This may be a read error: a much more frequent sequence differs by one nucleotide. This rearrangement joins TRBV5-1 to TRBJ1-5, with D hard to call. Germline CDR1 and CDR2: SGHRS and YFSETQ. This CDR3 contains 15 residues. V gave up 2 bases and J gave up 3 bases, with 12 bases separating them. This CDR3 reads CASSFLRKYNQPQHF. As DNA, the CDR3 is TGCGCCAGCAGCTTCCTGCGAAAGTACAATCAGCCCCAGCATTTT. Based on the CDR3 plus reference TRBV5-1 and TRBJ1-5, the full variable domain is KAGVTQTPRYLIKTRGQQVTLSCSPISGHRSVSWYQQTPGQGLQFLFEYFSETQRNKGNFPGRFSGRQFSNSRSEMNVSTLELGDSALYLCASSFLRKYNQPQHFGDGTRLSIL.

In this sample, this clonotype turned up many times. The V gene is TRBV12-3 or TRBV12-4, the J gene TRBJ2-1; D not certain. CDR3 length: 13 residues. The V gene lost 3 bases and the J gene lost 2 bases, with 5 bases spanning the gap. CDR3 sequence (DNA): TGTGCCAGCAGTTTTGACCCCTACAATGAGCAGTTCTTC. Amino acid sequence: CASSFDPYNEQFF.

This clonotype was observed many times. The chain uses TRBV2 and TRBJ1-1; perhaps TRBD1 as D (6 bases). The V gene's germline CDR1 is SNHLY and CDR2 FYNNEI. CDR3 length: 15 amino acids. Trimming took 0 bases from V and 8 from J, leaving 16 bases between them. The CDR3 DNA reads as TGTGCCAGCAGTGAAGCGTTGGGTCTCACAGGGGAAGCTTTCTTT. Its translation: CASSEALGLTGEAFF.

This clonotype was observed at least ten times. The rearrangement links TRBV20-1 to TRBJ2-1, with 8 bases matching TRBD2. The V segment lost 0 bases and the J segment 6 bases; nucleotides outside the gene matches: 7. CDR1 is DFQATT and CDR2 is SNEGSKA in the germline V gene (reference sequence). CDR3 size: 15 residues. The CDR3 coding sequence is TGCAGTGCTAGAGATTCCGGGAGGGCCGGCAATGAGCAGTTCTTC. Translating it yields CSARDSGRAGNEQFF.

The V call is TRBV24-1, the J call TRBJ2-3, with 9 bases lining up with TRBD1. V shed 7 bases, J shed 4 bases, and the junction held 5 bases outside the gene matches. Per germline, CDR1 KGHDR and CDR2 SFDVKD. The CDR3 spans 14 residues. CDR3 amino acids: CATRSTGGADTQYF. The CDR3 nucleotides are TGTGCCACCAGAAGCACAGGGGGCGCAGATACGCAGTATTTT.

This clonotype was counted at least ten times. The rearrangement links TRBV12-3 or TRBV12-4 to TRBJ1-1, with 9 bases lining up with TRBD1. The CDR3 contains 16 residues. J lost 1 base, V lost 4 bases, and 7 bases had no gene match. CDR3 in DNA: TGTGCCAGCAGTTCGAGGACAGGGGTTGGGAACACTGAAGCTTTCTTT. It is translated as CASSSRTGVGNTEAFF.

On this clonotype itself: A much bigger clone sits one base away, suggesting this may be a read error. The chain carries TRBV29-1 and TRBJ2-5; 10 nucleotides agree with TRBD1. The germline gives CDR1 SQVTM, CDR2 ANQGSEA. This CDR3 contains 14 residues. V lost 6 bases and J lost 7; bases outside the gene matches: 11. This CDR3 reads CSVDRDRGPLTQYF. The CDR3 DNA reads TGCAGCGTCGACCGGGACAGGGGCCCTCTGACCCAGTACTTC.

This clonotype was observed at least ten times. The chain couples TRBV20-1 to TRBJ2-1; D remains unclear. Per germline, CDR1 DFQATT and CDR2 SNEGSKA (reference sequence). CDR3 length equals 12 residues. The V and J ends lost 7 bases and 3 bases respectively, with 10 bases between them. CDR3 residues: CSVNDVYNEQFF. The CDR3, as DNA: TGCAGTGTTAACGATGTCTACAATGAGCAGTTCTTC.

This clonotype was observed a few times. CDR3 nucleotide sequence: TGTGCCACCAGTGACCGCGGGACAGGGCAAGAGACCCAGTACTTC. Its protein is CATSDRGTGQETQYF. V usage is TRBV24-1 and J usage is TRBJ2-5; TRBD1 matches at 9 bases. V was pared by 4 bases and J by 2 bases, with 4 bases of the junction left unmatched. This CDR3 has 15 residues. Germline-derived CDR1 and CDR2 are KGHDR and SFDVKD.

This clonotype came up many times. The chain is built from TRBV7-9 and TRBJ2-7, with 9 bases fitting TRBD1. Unmatched junction bases numbered 11, after V lost 5 bases and J lost 6 bases. The CDR3 loop spans 15 amino acids. The germline V gene encodes CDR1 SEHNR and CDR2 FQNEAQ (reference sequence). CDR3 nucleotide sequence: TGTGCCAGCAGCAAGACAGGGGGTAAAAATTTCGAGCAGTACTTC. Translation: CASSKTGGKNFEQYF.

This clonotype was detected a few times. The J gene is TRBJ1-1, the V gene TRBV18; D remains ambiguous. Per the germline V gene, CDR1 is KGHSH and CDR2 is LQKENI. The CDR3 extends over 14 amino acids. The V end was cut by 0 bases, the J end by 0 bases, with 5 bases between. CDR3 sequence: CASSPPEMNTEAFF. The CDR3, as DNA: TGTGCCAGCTCACCACCGGAGATGAACACTGAAGCTTTCTTT.

Regarding this clonotype: This may arise from a read error, as a much more abundant clone is one base away. J is TRBJ2-3 and V is TRBV20-1; D call uncertain. Germline CDR1 DFQATT, CDR2 SNEGSKA (reference sequence). The CDR3 runs 11 residues. Trimming shortened V by 5 bases and J by 8 bases, and 11 bases separated the two germline ends. The CDR3 reads CSAPSVGTQYF. The CDR3, as DNA: TGCAGTGCTCCCTCGGTTGGTACGCAGTATTTT.

The rearrangement links TRBV20-1 to TRBJ2-2; weak D call: TRBD1 (7 bases). V was shortened by 1 base and J by 2 bases, with 14 bases between the two germline ends. The germline V gene has CDR1 DFQATT and CDR2 SNEGSKA (reference sequence). The CDR3 totals 16 residues. The CDR3 loop reads CSARVRGTVNTGELFF. CDR3 sequence (DNA): TGCAGTGCTAGAGTACGGGGGACAGTTAACACCGGGGAGCTGTTTTTT.

This clonotype was counted ten times or more. This chain links TRBV20-1 with TRBJ2-7; 11 bases line up with TRBD2. V dropped 3 bases and J dropped 2; count of bases not matched to a gene: 6. CDR1 is DFQATT, CDR2 SNEGSKA, per germline (reference sequence). The CDR3 totals 15 residues. The CDR3 loop reads CSASGLAGAAYEQYF. Here the CDR3 DNA reads TGCAGTGCTAGTGGACTAGCGGGCGCTGCCTACGAGCAGTACTTC.